The 24 T cell receptor beta chains listed next were all sequenced from one sample in a study of cytomegalovirus exposure and HLA in healthy donors. Both 60 Vbeta primers and 13 Jbeta primers went into the PCR. Sequencing was performed with immunoSEQ multiplex PCR; in TCRdb, only in-frame clones are kept and a portion is missing. The sample contains around 130,000 clones, under 90% of which appear only once. Input material: PBMCs. Receptor source: a man between 18 and 29 years old in good health and CMV-seronegative.

The chain is built from TRBV9 and TRBJ1-5; D unclear. CDR3 length: 13 residues. Trimming removed 0 bases at V and 12 bases at J, with 13 bases between. Germline CDR1 is SGDLS and CDR2 is YYNGEE. CDR3 sequence (DNA): TGTGCCAGCAGCGTAGTTTCAGACTCCCTCCAGCATTTT. As protein: CASSVVSDSLQHF.

This sequence joins TRBV5-1 and TRBJ2-1; tentative D call: TRBD1 (5 bases). The length of the CDR3 is 18 residues. Per germline, CDR1 SGHRS and CDR2 YFSETQ. Deletions cut 4 bases from V and 3 bases from J, with 23 bases between. The CDR3, as DNA: TGCGCCAGCAGCCCAATGGCGGCAGGGCCCTTCCTCTACAATGAGCAGTTCTTC. It translates to CASSPMAAGPFLYNEQFF.

The CDR3 protein is CASSFIQGVAYEQYF. The CDR3 nucleotides read TGCGCCAGCAGCTTTATACAGGGAGTCGCCTACGAGCAGTACTTC. The chain employs TRBV5-1 and TRBJ2-7, with TRBD1 as a possible D gene (6 bases). CDR3 size: 15 residues. Per the germline V gene, CDR1 is SGHRS and CDR2 is YFSETQ. V gave up 2 bases and J gave up 2 bases, with 14 bases separating them.

This clone was detected a few times. The rearrangement joins TRBV5-6 to TRBJ1-5, with D possibly matching TRBD1 (6 bases). The CDR3 consists of 13 residues. The germline gives CDR1 SGHDT, CDR2 YYEEEE. V shed 6 bases and J shed 4 bases, with 11 bases lying between them. Written as DNA, the CDR3 is TGTGCCAGCACCGACAGGACGAATCAGCCCCAGCATTTT. Translated: CASTDRTNQPQHF.

This clone occurred once. As DNA, the CDR3 is TGTGCCAGCAGTCCGATGGACAGCTTCTACAATGAGCAGTTCTTC. Its translation: CASSPMDSFYNEQFF. This chain links TRBV6-5 with TRBJ2-1; TRBD1 might be the D (6 bases). Germline CDR1 and CDR2: MNHEY and SVGAGI. This CDR3 spans 15 amino acids. Trimming removed 5 bases from V and 3 bases from J, with 14 bases in between.

The chain couples TRBV10-1 to TRBJ1-2, with TRBD1 matching 8 bases. The V and J ends lost 4 bases and 8 bases, in that order; junction bases with no gene match: 9. Looked up from germline, CDR1 is WNHNN and CDR2 is SYGVQD (reference sequence). This CDR3 contains 14 residues. CDR3 nucleotide sequence: TGCGCCAGCAGTGGGGACAGGCGCTCTGAGGGCTACACCTTC. The encoded protein is CASSGDRRSEGYTF.

The CDR3 region is CASRSAGAGATNEKLFF. The CDR3 nucleotides are TGTGCCAGTAGATCTGCGGGGGCCGGGGCAACTAATGAAAAACTGTTTTTT. The chain joins TRBV19 to TRBJ1-4; TRBD1 might be the D (6 bases). With 6 bases removed from V and 0 bases from J, the gap between germline ends came to 17 bases. The germline V gene encodes CDR1 LNHDA and CDR2 SQIVND (reference sequence). The length of the CDR3 is 17 residues.

The chain employs TRBV7-9 and TRBJ1-1; 7 bases line up with TRBD1. J lost 8 bases, V lost 4 bases, and 16 bases had no gene match. The CDR3 is 16 residues long. Germline V gene lookup returns CDR1 SEHNR and CDR2 FQNEAQ (reference sequence). CDR3 in amino acids: CASSSRPTGQRSEAFF. The CDR3 bases are TGTGCCAGCAGCTCCCGCCCGACAGGGCAACGGTCGGAAGCTTTCTTT.

V usage is TRBV30 and J usage is TRBJ2-7; D is unclear. The CDR3 has 11 amino acids. The V end was cut by 7 bases, the J end by 0 bases, with 7 bases between. The germline gives CDR1 GTSNPN, CDR2 SVGIG (reference sequence). The CDR3: CASAISYEQYF. The DNA of the CDR3 is TGTGCCTCCGCGATCTCCTACGAGCAGTACTTC.

The V and J genes are TRBV7-9 and TRBJ2-5; TRBD2 aligns across 12 bases. The germline gives CDR1 SEHNR, CDR2 FQNEAQ (reference sequence). The CDR3 is made up of 16 amino acids. Trimming removed 1 base from V and 9 bases from J; junction bases left unmatched: 9. The CDR3 is CASSLELAGGLTAQYF. The CDR3 coding sequence is TGTGCCAGCAGCTTAGAACTAGCGGGGGGCCTTACGGCCCAGTACTTC.

This clone came up once. The chain joins TRBV7-9 to TRBJ2-6; no clear D. Between the trimmed V and J ends, which lost 11 bases and 2 bases, there was a span of 7 bases. There are 12 residues in the CDR3. The germline V gene encodes CDR1 SEHNR and CDR2 FQNEAQ (reference sequence). Here the CDR3 reads CALATGANVLTF. CDR3 bases: TGTGCCCTCGCGACTGGGGCCAACGTCCTGACTTTC.

This sequence joins TRBV2 and TRBJ1-5; D is unclear. The germline V gene encodes CDR1 SNHLY and CDR2 FYNNEI. This CDR3 contains 12 residues. The ends were cut back, 4 bases at V and 9 bases at J, with 10 bases in the middle. The CDR3 DNA reads as TGTGCCAGCAGTGGTAACAGCAGGCCCCAGCATTTT. Translation: CASSGNSRPQHF.

The chain has TRBV5-1 and TRBJ2-1; 7 bases line up with TRBD2. CDR3 length equals 13 residues. Germline CDR1 reads SGHRS; CDR2 reads YFSETQ. J gave up 15 bases and V 0 bases, and 9 bases lay outside the gene matches. The CDR3 reads CASSLAVAGLLFF. CDR3 in DNA: TGCGCCAGCAGCTTGGCGGTAGCGGGCCTTCTGTTCTTC.

The chain recombines TRBV5-6 with TRBJ1-2; no definite D call. CDR1 SGHDT and CDR2 YYEEEE come from the germline V gene. This CDR3 is built from 12 residues. V was clipped by 0 bases and J by 8 bases, with 8 bases between them. The CDR3 sequence is CASSLGQGGYTF. CDR3 DNA: TGTGCCAGCAGCTTGGGACAAGGAGGCTACACCTTC.

The chain is built from TRBV28 and TRBJ1-5, with D tentatively TRBD1 (5 bases). From germline, CDR1 is MDHEN and CDR2 SYDVKM. V lost 3 bases and J lost 3, with 12 bases in between. The CDR3 loop spans 15 amino acids. CDR3 sequence reads: CASSFEGANNQPQHF. Here the CDR3 DNA reads TGTGCCAGCAGTTTCGAAGGGGCAAACAATCAGCCCCAGCATTTT.

The rearrangement joins TRBV5-4 to TRBJ2-7; 10 positions agree with TRBD1. The CDR3 consists of 14 residues. Unmatched junction bases numbered 5, after V lost 4 bases and J lost 4 bases. Germline CDR1 reads SGHNT; CDR2 reads YYREEE (reference sequence). CDR3 sequence (DNA): TGTGCCAGCAGCACCGGACAGGGGGGGTACGAGCAGTACTTC. Its translation is CASSTGQGGYEQYF. The full variable domain, with the rest looked up from reference TRBV5-4 and TRBJ2-7, is ETGVTQSPTHLIKTRGQQVTLRCSSQSGHNTVSWYQQALGQGPQFIFQYYREEENGRGNFPPRFSGLQFPNYSSELNVNALELDDSALYLCASSTGQGGYEQYFGPGTRLTVT.

This chain links TRBV9 with TRBJ2-7, with 9 positions matching TRBD1. V was pared by 4 bases and J by 4 bases, with 12 bases of the junction left unmatched. The CDR3 runs 16 residues. Germline CDR1 is SGDLS and CDR2 is YYNGEE. For the CDR3, the DNA is TGTGCCAGCAGCCCTTCTTCGGGACAGGGAAAATACGAGCAGTACTTC. This encodes CASSPSSGQGKYEQYF. The entire variable domain, with the rest obtained from reference TRBV9 and TRBJ2-7, is as follows: DSGVTQTPKHLITATGQRVTLRCSPRSGDLSVYWYQQSLDQGLQFLIQYYNGEERAKGNILERFSAQQFPDLHSELNLSSLELGDSALYFCASSPSSGQGKYEQYFGPGTRLTVT.

This sequence joins TRBV19 and TRBJ2-6; D is undetermined. The CDR3 runs 16 residues. The V end was cut by 7 bases, the J end by 0 bases, with 13 bases between. The germline CDR1 and CDR2 sequences are LNHDA and SQIVND (reference sequence). CDR3 in amino acids: CASTDVWASGANVLTF. The CDR3 region has the DNA TGTGCCAGTACCGATGTATGGGCCTCTGGGGCCAACGTCCTGACTTTC.

The chain carries TRBV7-9 and TRBJ1-5, with D uncertain. V shed 5 bases and J shed 10 bases, with 12 bases lying between them. The CDR3 extends over 12 amino acids. Germline-derived CDR1 and CDR2 are SEHNR and FQNEAQ (reference sequence). The CDR3 sequence is CASSPGSSPQHF. In DNA, the CDR3 is TGTGCCAGCAGCCCCGGGTCCTCTCCCCAGCATTTT.

The chain combines TRBV7-2 with TRBJ2-1; D possibly corresponds to TRBD1 (5 bases). The CDR3 has 14 amino acids. Germline loops: CDR1 SGHTA, CDR2 FQGNSA. V dropped 5 bases and J dropped 7 bases, with 15 bases sitting between them. The CDR3 region is CASSLRVGQNEQFF. CDR3 sequence (DNA): TGTGCCAGCAGCCTCAGGGTTGGCCAGAATGAGCAGTTCTTC.

This chain links TRBV4-1 with TRBJ1-1, with D possibly TRBD1 on 6 matching bases. There are 15 residues in the CDR3. V gave up 0 bases and J gave up 7 bases, with 15 bases separating them. CDR1 MGHRA and CDR2 YSYEKL come from the germline V gene. In DNA, the CDR3 is TGCGCCAGCAGCCAAGAGTCAAGGGGGACCTTTGAAGCTTTCTTT. Its translation is CASSQESRGTFEAFF.

This chain uses TRBV7-3 with TRBJ2-1, with TRBD2 matching 9 bases. The CDR3 spans 15 residues. J gave up 5 bases and V 4 bases, and 6 bases lay outside the gene matches. The germline V gene encodes CDR1 SGHTA and CDR2 FQGTGA. The CDR3 nucleotides are TGTGCCAGCAGCTCCCCGCGGGGGGGAGACAATGAGCAGTTCTTC. Its protein product is CASSSPRGGDNEQFF.

The chain is built from TRBV9 and TRBJ1-6, with D tentatively TRBD1 (6 bases). In germline, CDR1 is SGDLS, CDR2 YYNGEE. Trimming pared 4 bases from V and 6 bases from J, leaving 17 bases between. This CDR3 spans 16 amino acids. The DNA of the CDR3 is TGTGCCAGCAGCCCAAGACAGGAATACCCTAATTCACCCCTCCACTTT. Translating it yields CASSPRQEYPNSPLHF.

This clone was detected only once. This chain uses TRBV9 with TRBJ2-1; D is perhaps TRBD2 (6 bases). This CDR3 is 15 amino acids long. V was clipped by 4 bases and J by 8 bases, with 19 bases between them. In germline, CDR1 is SGDLS, CDR2 YYNGEE. CDR3 in amino acids: CASSHQTRTNDEQFF. CDR3 in DNA: TGTGCCAGCAGCCATCAGACTAGAACGAACGATGAGCAGTTCTTC.